This TCR beta chain was identified during a study of glioma-infiltrating T cells after dendritic cell vaccination (dated by TCRdb to about 2016). Regarding the study in general: The cohort comprised about 15 glioblastoma patients from Phase I and II dendritic cell vaccination trials, 9 newly diagnosed and 6 with recurrent disease. The vaccine was prepared from monocyte-derived dendritic cells that were cultured for seven to eight days with IL-4 and GM-CSF and then pulsed overnight with autologous tumor lysate. Three intradermal dendritic cell vaccine injections were administered to patients at biweekly intervals in the arm below the axilla. Between the early 2000s and the early 2010s, patients were given autologous tumor lysate-pulsed dendritic cell vaccination. TCR sequencing metrics, including TIL content and tumor-blood repertoire overlap, were correlated with survival after dendritic cell vaccination. Tumor-infiltrating lymphocyte content was quantified and tumor and blood repertoires were compared in dendritic cell-vaccinated glioblastoma patients by deep sequencing of TCR beta CDR3 regions. General findings and caveats noted by the study authors: After dendritic cell vaccination, a higher estimated pretreatment TIL content predicted longer time to progression and longer overall survival. The three-group TCR overlap response model was characterized as speculative, and prospective validation of the model was stated to be required. TCR clonality showed no direct relationship with survival, which suggests that a diverse polyclonal response may matter. The cohort was small and heterogeneous, only a few patients had full blood and tumor sets, and even fewer had initial-recurrent tumor pairs.

CDR1 is given as ENHRY and CDR2 as SYGVKD, both from the germline V gene. A distance of 9 bases separates the germline ends of V and J, which lose 5 bases and 5 bases respectively. Including the terminal cysteine and phenylalanine, the CDR3 comprises 12 residues. Only the CDR3 portion is preserved as DNA: 36 bases, with reading frame beginning at the first base. Using the immunoSEQ assay, TCRB CDR3 regions were amplified from approximately 1.9 micrograms of genomic DNA, or from all available DNA when less than that was on hand. Multiplex PCR used 60 forward primers for TCR V beta segments and 13 reverse primers for J beta segments. To estimate the number of reads per starting template, synthetic control templates were added to each sample at limiting dilution. Reads of 87 bp were generated by sequencing on the Illumina HiSeq System. In the source study's methods: To remove PCR and sequencing errors, closely related sequences were merged with a nearest neighbor algorithm. TCR overlap was defined as the percentage of unique tumor TCR beta sequences that were also present in the same patient's peripheral blood. TCRdb provides this immuneACCESS table in a form limited to in-frame rearrangements. Some clones are lacking; in checked studies, under half of them reflect an unresolved V gene, and why the rest are absent is not known. Clone size and the V and J calls come from that table; the DNA yielded D and trimming. The sample table lists 55,000 to 70,000 clones, around 86% of them with a count of one. 7% to 10% of the sample goes to the ten largest clones.

On this clone itself: What antigen it recognizes has not been identified. The input lacks base qualities; no much larger clone sits a single base away.

Patients were selected on the basis of adequate residual fresh-frozen tumor tissue and more than two years of available survival data. None of the glioblastoma patients carried an isocitrate dehydrogenase mutation, although molecular status otherwise varied. PBMC collection took place before vaccination, two weeks after the third vaccination, and at tumor progression if progression occurred. Genomic DNA was extracted with the Qiagen DNeasy Blood extraction Kit. This specimen consisted of blood, obtained before dendritic cell vaccination. The sequence came from a human donor with glioblastoma. The V and J segments used are TRBV10-3 and TRBJ2-5, and perhaps TRBD1 as D gene, on 5 matching bases. The CDR3 protein sequence reads: CAISPGLETQYF. Read as DNA, the sequence is TGTGCCATCAGTCCAGGGTTGGAGACCCAGTACTTC.